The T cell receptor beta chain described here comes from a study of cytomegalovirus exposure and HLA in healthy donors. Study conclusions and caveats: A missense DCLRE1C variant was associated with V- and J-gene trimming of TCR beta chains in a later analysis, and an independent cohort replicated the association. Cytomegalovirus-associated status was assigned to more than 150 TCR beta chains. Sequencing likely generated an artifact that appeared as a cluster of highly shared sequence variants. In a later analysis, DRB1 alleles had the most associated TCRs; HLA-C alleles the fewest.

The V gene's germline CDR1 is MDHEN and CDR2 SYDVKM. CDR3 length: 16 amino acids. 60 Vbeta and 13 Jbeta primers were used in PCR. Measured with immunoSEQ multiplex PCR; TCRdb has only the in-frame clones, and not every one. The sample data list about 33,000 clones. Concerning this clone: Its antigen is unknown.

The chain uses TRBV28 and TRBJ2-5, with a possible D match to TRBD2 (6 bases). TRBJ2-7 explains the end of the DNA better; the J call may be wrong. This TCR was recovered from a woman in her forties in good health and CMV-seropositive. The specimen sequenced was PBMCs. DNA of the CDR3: TGTGCCAGCAGGGGGCGGATGTGGCGGGACGGCGACGAGCAGTACTTC. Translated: CASRGRMWRDGDEQYF.